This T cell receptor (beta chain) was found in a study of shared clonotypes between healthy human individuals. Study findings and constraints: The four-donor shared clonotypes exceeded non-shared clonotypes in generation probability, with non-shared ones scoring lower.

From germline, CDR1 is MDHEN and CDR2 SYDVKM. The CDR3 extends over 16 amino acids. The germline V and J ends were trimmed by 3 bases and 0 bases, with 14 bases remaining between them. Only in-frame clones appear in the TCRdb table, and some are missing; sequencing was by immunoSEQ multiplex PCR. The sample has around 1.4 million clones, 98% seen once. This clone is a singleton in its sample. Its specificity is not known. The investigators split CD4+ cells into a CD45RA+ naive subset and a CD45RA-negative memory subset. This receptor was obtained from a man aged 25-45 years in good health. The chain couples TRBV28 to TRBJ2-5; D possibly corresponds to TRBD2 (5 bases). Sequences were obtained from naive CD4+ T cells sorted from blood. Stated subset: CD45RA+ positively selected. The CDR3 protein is CASSFDYRGDQETQYF. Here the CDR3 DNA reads TGTGCCAGCAGTTTCGATTATCGGGGAGACCAAGAGACCCAGTACTTC.